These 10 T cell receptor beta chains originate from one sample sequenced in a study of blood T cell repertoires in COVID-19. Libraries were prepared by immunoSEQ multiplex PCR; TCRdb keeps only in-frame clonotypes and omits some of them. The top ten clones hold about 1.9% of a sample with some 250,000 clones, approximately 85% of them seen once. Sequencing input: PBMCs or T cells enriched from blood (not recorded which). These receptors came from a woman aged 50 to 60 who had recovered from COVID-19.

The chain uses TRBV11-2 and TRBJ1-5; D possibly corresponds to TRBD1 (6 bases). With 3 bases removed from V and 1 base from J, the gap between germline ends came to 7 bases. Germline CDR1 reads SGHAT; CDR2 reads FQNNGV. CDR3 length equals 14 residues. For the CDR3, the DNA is TGTGCCAGCAGCTTTGGGGGCAGCAATCAGCCCCAGCATTTT. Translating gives CASSFGGSNQPQHF.

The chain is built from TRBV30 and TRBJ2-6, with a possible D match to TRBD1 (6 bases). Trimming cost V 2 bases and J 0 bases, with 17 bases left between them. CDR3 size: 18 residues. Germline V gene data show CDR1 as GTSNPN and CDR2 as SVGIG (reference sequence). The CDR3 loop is CAWSHGQLHSSGANVLTF. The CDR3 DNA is TGTGCCTGGAGTCATGGACAGCTGCACAGCTCTGGGGCCAACGTCCTGACTTTC. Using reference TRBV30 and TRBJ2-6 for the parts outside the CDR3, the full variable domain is SQTIHQWPATLVQPVGSPLSLECTVEGTSNPNLYWYRQAAGRGLQLLFYSVGIGQISSEVPQNLSASRPQDRQFILSSKKLLLSDSGFYLCAWSHGQLHSSGANVLTFGAGSRLTVL.

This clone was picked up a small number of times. The CDR3 DNA reads as TGTGCCAGCAGTACGGGTGGTTTTGCCGGGGAGCTGTTTTTT. It is translated as CASSTGGFAGELFF. The chain employs TRBV6-5 and TRBJ2-2; no definite D call. Germline CDR1 and CDR2: MNHEY and SVGAGI. The germline V and J ends were trimmed by 5 bases and 6 bases, with 13 bases remaining between them. This CDR3 is built from 14 residues.

As DNA, the CDR3 is TGTGCCAGCAGTCCTGGCCACAATCAGCCCCAGCATTTT. Protein sequence: CASSPGHNQPQHF. V gene TRBV12-3 or TRBV12-4 combines with J gene TRBJ1-5; no reliable D call. Trimming cost V 5 bases and J 3 bases, with 8 bases left between them. The CDR3 is made up of 13 amino acids.

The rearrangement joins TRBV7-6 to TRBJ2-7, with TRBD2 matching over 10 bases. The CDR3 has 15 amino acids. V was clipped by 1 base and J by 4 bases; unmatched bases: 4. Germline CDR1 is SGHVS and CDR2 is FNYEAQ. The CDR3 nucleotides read TGTGCCAGCAGCTTAGGGGCTAGCGGGAGTTACGAGCAGTACTTC. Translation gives CASSLGASGSYEQYF.

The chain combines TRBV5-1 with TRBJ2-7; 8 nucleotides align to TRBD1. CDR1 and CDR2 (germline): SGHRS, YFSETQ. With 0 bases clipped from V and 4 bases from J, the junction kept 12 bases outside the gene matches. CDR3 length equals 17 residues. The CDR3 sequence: CASSLGGRDRITYEQYF. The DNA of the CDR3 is TGCGCCAGCAGCTTGGGTGGCCGGGACAGGATTACTTACGAGCAGTACTTC.

CDR3 bases: TGTGCCAGCAGTTTTAGGGGCCACAATCAGCCCCAGCATTTT. Its translation: CASSFRGHNQPQHF. The chain combines TRBV28 with TRBJ1-5, with D perhaps TRBD1 (5 bases). From germline, CDR1 is MDHEN and CDR2 SYDVKM. The CDR3 is made up of 14 amino acids. V shed 3 bases and J shed 3 bases, with 9 bases lying between them.

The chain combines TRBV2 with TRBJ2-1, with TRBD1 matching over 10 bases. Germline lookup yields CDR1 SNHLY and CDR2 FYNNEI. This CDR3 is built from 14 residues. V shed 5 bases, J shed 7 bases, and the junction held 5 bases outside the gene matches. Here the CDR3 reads CASSRDRGWNEQFF. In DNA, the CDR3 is TGTGCCAGCAGTCGGGACAGGGGATGGAATGAGCAGTTCTTC.

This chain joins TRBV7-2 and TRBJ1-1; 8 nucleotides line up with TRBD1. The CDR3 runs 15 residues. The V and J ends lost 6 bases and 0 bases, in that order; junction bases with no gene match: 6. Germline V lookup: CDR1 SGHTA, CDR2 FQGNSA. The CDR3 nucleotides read TGTGCCAGCAGTCCCGGGACAGGCATGAACACTGAAGCTTTCTTT. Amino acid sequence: CASSPGTGMNTEAFF.

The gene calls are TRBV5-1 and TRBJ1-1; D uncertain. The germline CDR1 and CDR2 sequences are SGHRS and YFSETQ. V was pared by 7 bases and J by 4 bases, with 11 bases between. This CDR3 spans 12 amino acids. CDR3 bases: TGCGCCAGCGCAAGGAGCAGCACTGAAGCTTTCTTT. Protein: CASARSSTEAFF.